This T cell receptor beta chain was captured by sequencing in a study of blood T cells in healthy people across ages. There are 14 residues in the CDR3. Germline-derived CDR1 and CDR2 are MNHEY and SVGAGI. A minimum of 7 million PBMCs was isolated per sample. A remark on this clonotype: A junction end diverges from the germline sequence, so it may reflect a read error.

PCR was performed a second time for roughly 7 to 12 cycles using a sample-barcoded 5' primer and a J-beta primer mix. Via MiXCR, TCRdb re-called the 5' RACE reads, giving one row per CDR3 protein. The data contain about 620,000 distinct CDR3 sequences, approximately 21% of them singletons. The TCR comes from a man between 65 and 85 years old in good health. Sequencing input: blood. The chain recombines TRBV6-5 with TRBJ2-5; 11 bases line up with TRBD2. Here the CDR3 reads CASSPGTSGKTQHF. CDR3 DNA: TGTGCCAGCAGTCCCGGGACTAGCGGAAAAACCCAGCACTTC.